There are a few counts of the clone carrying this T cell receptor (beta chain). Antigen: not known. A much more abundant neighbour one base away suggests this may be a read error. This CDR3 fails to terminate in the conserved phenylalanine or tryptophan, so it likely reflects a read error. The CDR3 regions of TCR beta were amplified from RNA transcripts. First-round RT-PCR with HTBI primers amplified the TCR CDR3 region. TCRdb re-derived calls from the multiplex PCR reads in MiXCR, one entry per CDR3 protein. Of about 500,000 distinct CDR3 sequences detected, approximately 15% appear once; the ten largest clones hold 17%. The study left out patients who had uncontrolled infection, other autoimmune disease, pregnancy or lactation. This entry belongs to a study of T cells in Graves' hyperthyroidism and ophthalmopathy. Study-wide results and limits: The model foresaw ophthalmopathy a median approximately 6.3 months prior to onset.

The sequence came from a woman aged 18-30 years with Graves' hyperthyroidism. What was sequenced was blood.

The CDR3 nucleotides are TGTGCCAGCAGCTTAATAGCGGGACCCTACAATGAGCAGTTCCTC. It is translated as CASSLIAGPYNEQFL. The chain employs TRBV5-1 and TRBJ2-1; TRBD2 agrees at 8 bases. Germline values: CDR1 SGHRS, CDR2 YFSETQ. This CDR3 has 15 amino acids.